The T cell receptor beta chain described here comes from a study of patients and donors after allogeneic stem cell transplantation (TCRdb year 2020). This clonotype was counted only a few times. The antigen it recognizes is unknown. No quality values exist for individual bases; no much larger clone is one base distant. To prepare the library, RT-PCR was applied. These reads were obtained on a NextSeq 550. In TCRdb, the public reads were trimmed at Q25 with fastp and aligned with MiXCR, with productive beta chains retained. Each record represents a unique CDR3 protein, reported with the most common genes and DNA among its rows. Within this sample are more than 150,000 distinct CDR3 sequences, with around two fifths of them counted one time only. Clones ranked in the top ten supply less than 40% of the sample. The germline V and J ends show losses of 5 bases and 4 bases respectively, and no gene match explains 7 bases of the junction. CDR3 length: 14 amino acids, cysteine to phenylalanine. The only DNA kept is the CDR3, 42 bases in frame from the first base. CDR1 and CDR2 were assigned from the germline V gene (reference sequence) as MNHEY and SMNVEV.

This TCR derives from a human donor who was either an allogeneic HSCT recipient or a stem cell or donor lymphocyte infusion donor (not recorded which). It is not recorded whose cells these are; they may come from a transplant donor. Material for sequencing was blood, either unsorted or a sorted T cell fraction (not recorded which). The chain links TRBV27 with TRBJ1-1; 7 of the junction bases match TRBD1. The nucleotide sequence reads TGTGCCAGCAGTCTCATATACAGGGGCACTGAAGCTTTCTTT. This gives the protein CASSLIYRGTEAFF.